Here is one TCR beta chain with its context. Using immunoSEQ multiplex PCR, the repertoire was profiled, and TCRdb retains in-frame clones only, with some absent. The sample has about 140,000 clones, 80% to 85% seen once. The CDR3 sequence is 17 residues long. Germline trimming cut 2 bases from V and 7 bases from J; bases unmatched to any gene: 16. The germline CDR1 and CDR2 sequences are MDHEN and SYDVKM. These data are taken from a study of blood T cell repertoires in COVID-19. This sequence was found in a woman aged 55-69 years with acute or convalescent COVID-19. The sample consisted of peripheral blood. The gene calls are TRBV28 and TRBJ1-2; 7 bases map to TRBD1. CDR3 nucleotide sequence: TGTGCCAGCAGTTTACGGTGGCGGGACAGCGCGAGGTCTGGCTACACCTTC. Its protein product is CASSLRWRDSARSGYTF.